This TCR beta chain comes out of a study of radiotherapy plus CTLA-4 blockade in lung cancer. The CDR3 totals 13 residues. Germline V lookup: CDR1 MNHNS, CDR2 SASEGT. Libraries were prepared by immunoSEQ multiplex PCR; TCRdb keeps only in-frame clonotypes and omits some of them. The table lists some 73,000 clones, 60% to 85% of them singletons. The source material was peripheral blood, sampled from a patient treated with radiotherapy plus ipilimumab. The TCR originated in a human donor with non-small cell lung cancer whose response to radiotherapy plus ipilimumab could not be evaluated. Some clones in this sample may be carry-over from other donors' samples. V and J are TRBV6-1 and TRBJ2-5; D perhaps matches TRBD2 (5 bases). The J call could be wrong; TRBJ2-7 is a better fit for the DNA end. In DNA, the CDR3 is TGTGCCAGCAGTGATTTTCGGGGTTACGAGCAGTACTTC. This encodes CASSDFRGYEQYF.